This T cell receptor (beta chain) was recorded in a study of glioma-infiltrating T cells after dendritic cell vaccination. Across the study: Treatment, given 2003 to 2012, was autologous tumor lysate-pulsed dendritic cell vaccination. The vaccine used monocyte-derived dendritic cells pulsed overnight with autologous tumor lysate.

Only in-frame clones appear in the TCRdb table, and some are missing; sequencing was by immunoSEQ multiplex PCR. Counted here are more than 100,000 clones, around 81% occurring once; the ten biggest clones make up roughly 12%. This clone has a single count. The CDR3 is made up of 13 amino acids. V lost 6 bases and J 0 bases, leaving 7 bases between the germline ends. From germline, CDR1 is ENHRY and CDR2 SYGVKD. Fresh-frozen tumor tissue and more than two years of survival data were available for all. Before vaccination, two weeks after the third vaccination, and at progression, PBMC were collected. The clonotype comes from a human donor with glioblastoma. The V gene is TRBV10-3, the J gene TRBJ2-3; TRBD2 is a possible D gene (5 bases). Sequences were derived from blood, sampled before dendritic cell vaccination. The CDR3 region is CAISGLSTDTQYF. CDR3 bases: TGTGCCATCAGCGGACTGAGCACAGATACGCAGTATTTT.